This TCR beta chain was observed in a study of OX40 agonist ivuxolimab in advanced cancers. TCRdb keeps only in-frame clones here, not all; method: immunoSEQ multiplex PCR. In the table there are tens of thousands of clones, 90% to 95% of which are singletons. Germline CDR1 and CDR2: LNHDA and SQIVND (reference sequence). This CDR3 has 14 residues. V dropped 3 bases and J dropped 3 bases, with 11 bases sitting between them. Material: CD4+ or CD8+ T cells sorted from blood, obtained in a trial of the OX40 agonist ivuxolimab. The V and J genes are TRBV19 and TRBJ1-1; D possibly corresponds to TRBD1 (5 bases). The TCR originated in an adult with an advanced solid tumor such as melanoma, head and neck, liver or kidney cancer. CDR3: CASSIKGVDTEAFF. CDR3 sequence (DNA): TGTGCCAGTAGTATCAAAGGGGTGGACACTGAAGCTTTCTTT.